These 31 T cell receptor beta chains were all obtained from the same sample, sequenced in a study of blood T cell repertoires in COVID-19. This table comes from immunoSEQ multiplex PCR, and its TCRdb copy is limited to in-frame clones, with some not included. In the table there are 140,000 to 150,000 clones, about 91% of which are singletons. Sequenced material: peripheral blood. The receptors shown here come from a woman aged 45-59 years with acute or convalescent COVID-19.

The chain joins TRBV5-1 to TRBJ2-1; possibly TRBD1 for D (6 bases). Germline-derived CDR1 and CDR2 are SGHRS and YFSETQ. CDR3 size: 18 residues. The ends were cut back, 4 bases at V and 1 base at J, with 21 bases in the middle. CDR3 bases: TGCGCCAGCAGCCTAATACCTTCAGGGGTCGGATCCTACAATGAGCAGTTCTTC. Translated: CASSLIPSGVGSYNEQFF.

The V and J genes are TRBV5-1 and TRBJ2-7, with D maybe TRBD2 (6 bases). This CDR3 is built from 17 residues. The germline V and J ends were trimmed by 4 bases and 1 base, with 21 bases remaining between them. Per germline, CDR1 SGHRS and CDR2 YFSETQ. The CDR3 DNA sequence: TGCGCCAGCAGCCTACCTTCCCGAACGGGGAGGTCCTACGAGCAGTACTTC. Protein product: CASSLPSRTGRSYEQYF. Combining the CDR3 with reference TRBV5-1 and TRBJ2-7 gives the whole variable domain KAGVTQTPRYLIKTRGQQVTLSCSPISGHRSVSWYQQTPGQGLQFLFEYFSETQRNKGNFPGRFSGRQFSNSRSEMNVSTLELGDSALYLCASSLPSRTGRSYEQYFGPGTRLTVT.

This sequence joins TRBV5-8 and TRBJ1-2; D is undetermined. Germline values: CDR1 SGHTS, CDR2 YDEGEE. Trimming removed 0 bases at V and 4 bases at J, with 7 bases between. The CDR3 is made up of 13 amino acids. CDR3: CASSLGGAYGYTF. The CDR3 nucleotides read TGTGCCAGCAGCTTGGGCGGAGCCTATGGCTACACCTTC.

J is TRBJ1-5 and V is TRBV24-1; 8 bases are a match to TRBD1. The CDR3 has 14 residues. The germline V gene encodes CDR1 KGHDR and CDR2 SFDVKD. Germline trimming cut 7 bases from V and 2 bases from J; bases unmatched to any gene: 3. In nucleotides, the CDR3 is TGTGCCACCAGCCCGGGACAGGGCAATCAGCCCCAGCATTTT. Its translation: CATSPGQGNQPQHF.

V is TRBV10-1 and J is TRBJ1-5, with D tentatively TRBD1 (6 bases). The CDR3 contains 19 residues. The germline V gene encodes CDR1 WNHNN and CDR2 SYGVQD (reference sequence). Between the trimmed V and J ends, which lost 0 bases and 2 bases, there was a span of 20 bases. CDR3 region: CASSESIKRGGIRNQPQHF. CDR3 nucleotides: TGCGCCAGCAGTGAGTCGATTAAGAGGGGGGGCATCCGCAATCAGCCCCAGCATTTT.

This sequence joins TRBV7-9 and TRBJ1-4; weak D call: TRBD1 (6 bases). The V end lost 5 bases, the J end lost 0 bases, and 19 bases lay between the germline ends. Per germline, CDR1 SEHNR and CDR2 FQNEAQ (reference sequence). The CDR3 runs to 18 residues. The CDR3 is CASSLLRTEGATNEKLFF. The CDR3 coding sequence is TGTGCCAGCAGCCTACTCAGGACAGAAGGAGCAACTAATGAAAAACTGTTTTTT.

The chain has TRBV24-1 and TRBJ1-2; 7 bases match TRBD1. Unmatched junction bases numbered 5, after V lost 1 base and J lost 7 bases. The germline V gene has CDR1 KGHDR and CDR2 SFDVKD. The CDR3 runs to 14 residues. This chain's CDR3 is CATSDFGTAGGYTF. DNA for the CDR3: TGTGCCACCAGTGATTTTGGGACAGCCGGTGGCTACACCTTC.

The sample holds one count of this clone. This chain uses TRBV30 with TRBJ1-2, with D perhaps TRBD1 (5 bases). Per the germline V gene, CDR1 is GTSNPN and CDR2 is SVGIG (reference sequence). Trimming stripped 4 bases from V and 4 bases from J, with 16 bases between. This CDR3 region has 14 residues. DNA for the CDR3: TGTGCCTGGACTCCAGGGTACGGGAGCTATGGCTACACCTTC. This translates into CAWTPGYGSYGYTF.

In its sample, this clone was seen once. The V gene is TRBV9, the J gene TRBJ2-1; 12 positions agree with TRBD2. The CDR3 sequence is 16 residues long. V lost 4 bases, J lost 4 bases, and 6 bases stayed unmatched. Germline V gene data show CDR1 as SGDLS and CDR2 as YYNGEE. CDR3 amino acids: CASSLLAGGLYNEQFF. The CDR3 nucleotides are TGTGCCAGCAGCCTCCTAGCGGGGGGGCTTTACAATGAGCAGTTCTTC.

Note on this clone: Other nucleotide sequences from this sample produce the same CDR3. The rearrangement uses TRBV5-1 and TRBJ2-1, with 7 bases fitting TRBD1. Looked up from germline, CDR1 is SGHRS and CDR2 is YFSETQ. The length of the CDR3 is 13 residues. Losses at the gene ends were 5 bases for V and 7 bases for J; bases not matched to a gene: 6. The CDR3 DNA is TGCGCCAGCAGTCGGACAGGCTTTAATGAGCAGTTCTTC. This translates into CASSRTGFNEQFF.

J is TRBJ1-2 and V is TRBV12-3 or TRBV12-4; a weak D match, TRBD1 (5 bases). V dropped 4 bases and J dropped 7 bases, with 10 bases sitting between them. This CDR3 has 12 amino acids. The CDR3 loop is CASSSGSTGYTF. The CDR3 DNA is TGTGCCAGCAGTTCAGGGTCAACTGGCTACACCTTC.

V and J are TRBV11-2 and TRBJ1-2; tentative D call: TRBD1 (6 bases). CDR1 is SGHAT and CDR2 is FQNNGV in the germline V gene. The CDR3 extends over 14 amino acids. Trimming removed 4 bases from V and 2 bases from J, with 11 bases in between. CDR3 nucleotides: TGTGCCAGCAGCTCCTCAACAGGGAACTATGGCTACACCTTC. Its translation is CASSSSTGNYGYTF.

The rearrangement uses TRBV11-2 and TRBJ1-1; a weak D match, TRBD1 (6 bases). The CDR3 extends over 13 amino acids. The germline V and J ends were trimmed by 4 bases and 10 bases, with 16 bases remaining between them. Germline CDR1 reads SGHAT; CDR2 reads FQNNGV. As DNA, the CDR3 is TGTGCCAGCAGCTACCAGGACAGCTTAGGAGCTTTCTTT. Translation gives CASSYQDSLGAFF.

V is TRBV24-1 and J is TRBJ2-3, with 8 positions matching TRBD2. This CDR3 region has 17 residues. CDR1 is KGHDR and CDR2 is SFDVKD in the germline V gene. Trimming cost V 1 base and J 2 bases; bases outside gene matches: 7. This CDR3 reads CATSDLGAGGITDTQYF. CDR3 DNA: TGTGCCACCAGTGATTTAGGGGCGGGGGGAATCACAGATACGCAGTATTTT.

The V and J genes are TRBV11-2 and TRBJ2-5, with TRBD2 matching 9 bases. This CDR3 is 14 amino acids long. With 1 base clipped from V and 4 bases from J, the junction kept 1 base outside the gene matches. The germline gives CDR1 SGHAT, CDR2 FQNNGV. The chain's CDR3 is CASSLVLAGETQYF. CDR3 nucleotide sequence: TGTGCCAGCAGCTTAGTACTAGCGGGAGAGACCCAGTACTTC.

This clone showed up just a few times. CDR3 nucleotides: TGCAGCGTTGAAGATCCACAGCTGAGCTCCTACGAGCAGTACTTC. Translated: CSVEDPQLSSYEQYF. This chain uses TRBV29-1 with TRBJ2-7; D call uncertain. Trimming took off 0 bases at V and 0 bases at J, with 12 bases between the two ends. CDR3 size: 15 residues. CDR1 and CDR2 (germline): SQVTM, ANQGSEA.

J is TRBJ1-1 and V is TRBV10-3, with D maybe TRBD1 (5 bases). Germline V gene sequence: CDR1 ENHRY, CDR2 SYGVKD. This CDR3 spans 16 amino acids. V shed 0 bases and J shed 2 bases, with 13 bases lying between them. CDR3 in amino acids: CAISESTHRINTEAFF. CDR3 DNA: TGTGCCATCAGTGAGTCAACCCACAGGATTAACACTGAAGCTTTCTTT.

The chain combines TRBV24-1 with TRBJ1-2, with 8 bases aligning to TRBD1. Looked up from germline, CDR1 is KGHDR and CDR2 is SFDVKD. The junction had 8 bases not matched to a gene; V was cut back by 5 bases and J by 1 base. The CDR3 covers 16 residues. The CDR3 DNA sequence: TGTGCCACCAGTGGGCCAGGGGGCACCCTTAACTATGGCTACACCTTC. This sequence encodes CATSGPGGTLNYGYTF.

The gene calls are TRBV7-2 and TRBJ2-7, with D possibly TRBD2 on 5 matching bases. With 5 bases removed from V and 7 bases from J, the gap between germline ends came to 15 bases. Per germline, CDR1 SGHTA and CDR2 FQGNSA. The CDR3 has 13 residues. For the CDR3, the DNA is TGTGCCAGCAGCCCCGCCGGGGTTCAAGAGCAGTACTTC. Protein product: CASSPAGVQEQYF.

The V and J genes are TRBV5-5 and TRBJ2-7; 10 bases align to TRBD2. CDR3 length: 14 residues. J lost 2 bases, V lost 4 bases, and 3 bases had no gene match. The germline V gene encodes CDR1 SGHKS and CDR2 YYEKEE (reference sequence). The CDR3 DNA is TGTGCCAGCAGCGGGAGCGGGAGGGCCTACGAGCAGTACTTC. Its protein product is CASSGSGRAYEQYF. Full variable domain (remainder filled in from reference TRBV5-5 and TRBJ2-7): DAGVTQSPTHLIKTRGQQVTLRCSPISGHKSVSWYQQVLGQGPQFIFQYYEKEERGRGNFPDRFSARQFPNYSSELNVNALLLGDSALYLCASSGSGRAYEQYFGPGTRLTVT.

The chain uses TRBV3-1 (or the pseudogene TRBV3-2) and TRBJ2-6; the D is unclear. The V gene's germline CDR1 is LGHDT and CDR2 YNNKEL (reference sequence). The CDR3 contains 16 residues. V lost 0 bases to trimming and J lost 2 bases, with 8 bases between them. DNA for the CDR3: TGTGCCAGCAGCCAAGATCAGCTAGCTGGGGCCAACGTCCTGACTTTC. This sequence encodes CASSQDQLAGANVLTF.

In this sample, this clone turned up a few times. The V gene is TRBV11-2, the J gene TRBJ1-1, with D possibly matching TRBD1 (6 bases). V was pared by 4 bases and J by 0 bases, with 18 bases between. Germline V gives CDR1 SGHAT, CDR2 FQNNGV. The CDR3 consists of 17 residues. CDR3 bases: TGTGCCAGCAGCTCGCCCTGGGGGGGACACATGAACACTGAAGCTTTCTTT. Translation gives CASSSPWGGHMNTEAFF.

The rearrangement links TRBV5-1 to TRBJ1-4, with no clear D. The CDR3 has 13 amino acids. V was trimmed by 0 bases and J by 7 bases, leaving 7 bases between them. Per the germline V gene, CDR1 is SGHRS and CDR2 is YFSETQ. Here the CDR3 reads CASSLGPGEKLFF. CDR3 coding DNA: TGCGCCAGCAGCTTGGGTCCGGGTGAAAAACTGTTTTTT.

The chain is built from TRBV9 and TRBJ2-3; 12 positions agree with TRBD2. Per the germline V gene, CDR1 is SGDLS and CDR2 is YYNGEE. Trimming took 3 bases from V and 5 from J; bases not matched to a gene: 10. The CDR3 contains 17 residues. The CDR3 loop is CASSASSGRAGRDTQYF. CDR3 coding DNA: TGTGCCAGCAGCGCCTCTAGCGGGAGGGCCGGTAGAGATACGCAGTATTTT.

The chain joins TRBV6-4 to TRBJ2-1; 8 bases match TRBD2. This CDR3 has 14 residues. V lost 3 bases and J lost 5; bases outside the gene matches: 3. Germline CDR1 MRHNA, CDR2 SNTAGT. The CDR3 protein is CASSESAGDNEQFF. The CDR3 nucleotides read TGTGCCAGCAGTGAGTCAGCGGGAGACAATGAGCAGTTCTTC.

The chain combines TRBV7-9 with TRBJ1-5; the match to TRBD1 covers 7 bases. J lost 3 bases, V lost 5 bases, and 4 bases had no gene match. The length of the CDR3 is 14 residues. Germline-derived CDR1 and CDR2 are SEHNR and FQNEAQ (reference sequence). The CDR3 protein is CASSPTGDNQPQHF. The DNA of the CDR3 is TGTGCCAGCAGCCCTACAGGGGACAATCAGCCCCAGCATTTT.

V and J are TRBV5-1 and TRBJ2-7, with 11 nucleotides matching TRBD2. The trim removed 4 bases at V and 4 bases at J, leaving 4 bases unmatched. Germline assignment: CDR1 SGHRS and CDR2 YFSETQ. This CDR3 comprises 14 residues. CDR3 loop: CASSTGLADYEQYF. The CDR3 DNA reads as TGCGCCAGCAGCACGGGACTAGCGGATTACGAGCAGTACTTC.

The chain is built from TRBV19 and TRBJ1-1; 9 bases are shared with TRBD1. Germline V CDR1 and CDR2: LNHDA, SQIVND (reference sequence). The CDR3 has 15 residues. Trimming at V came to 6 bases and at J to 1 base, leaving 6 bases not matched to a gene. The CDR3 is CASRRDREGNTEAFF. The CDR3 DNA reads as TGTGCCAGTAGAAGGGACAGGGAGGGGAACACTGAAGCTTTCTTT.

This rearrangement joins TRBV7-3 to TRBJ1-1; the D is unclear. Germline V lookup: CDR1 SGHTA, CDR2 FQGTGA. The V end was cut by 2 bases, the J end by 3 bases, with 13 bases between. The length of the CDR3 is 15 residues. The DNA of the CDR3 is TGTGCCAGCAGCTTAGCCCCGGGATCGTACACTGAAGCTTTCTTT. As protein: CASSLAPGSYTEAFF.

V and J are TRBV11-2 and TRBJ1-5; D is uncertain. The CDR3 is 15 amino acids. The germline CDR1 and CDR2 sequences are SGHAT and FQNNGV. Deletions cut 0 bases from V and 0 bases from J, with 6 bases between. The CDR3 is CASSLDLYSNQPQHF. CDR3 DNA sequence: TGTGCCAGCAGCTTAGACCTCTATAGCAATCAGCCCCAGCATTTT.

V and J are TRBV9 and TRBJ2-3; perhaps TRBD2 as D (7 bases). V lost 0 bases and J 6 bases, leaving 11 bases between the germline ends. The CDR3 loop spans 14 amino acids. Per the germline V gene, CDR1 is SGDLS and CDR2 is YYNGEE. Here the CDR3 DNA reads TGTGCCAGCAGCGTAGGAGGGGGGGCGGATACGCAGTATTTT. Translating gives CASSVGGGADTQYF.